The 31 T cell receptor beta chains below all came from one sample that was sequenced in a study of CD8+ T cells in alopecia areata. TCR sequencing used cDNA made by reverse transcription of extracted RNA. Profiling relied on immunoSEQ multiplex PCR, and the TCRdb table lists in-frame clones only, not all of them. The repertoire has about 150,000 clones, around 47% of them found once; the top ten carry about 6.4%. The sample comprised CD4+ T cells sorted from blood. Source of these receptors: a human donor with alopecia areata.

This sequence joins TRBV4-1 and TRBJ1-1; 7 nucleotides agree with TRBD1. Germline CDR1 is MGHRA and CDR2 is YSYEKL. Germline trimming cut 0 bases from V and 4 bases from J; bases unmatched to any gene: 17. The CDR3 sequence is 19 residues long. CDR3 protein: CASSQDPSLDRSSGTEAFF. The CDR3 DNA follows: TGCGCCAGCAGCCAAGATCCGTCCCTGGACAGGTCAAGTGGCACTGAAGCTTTCTTT.

The chain recombines TRBV28 with TRBJ2-7; D uncertain. V gave up 3 bases and J gave up 5 bases, with 14 bases separating them. Germline V gives CDR1 MDHEN, CDR2 SYDVKM. The CDR3 contains 14 residues. For the CDR3, the DNA is TGTGCCAGCAGTTTTTTGCCCGACCTGAACGAGCAGTACTTC. This encodes CASSFLPDLNEQYF. The variable domain in full, with the rest retrieved from reference TRBV28 and TRBJ2-7, is DVKVTQSSRYLVKRTGEKVFLECVQDMDHENMFWYRQDPGLGLRLIYFSYDVKMKEKGDIPEGYSVSREKKERFSLILESASTNQTSMYLCASSFLPDLNEQYFGPGTRLTVT.

The J gene is TRBJ2-7, the V gene TRBV15; tentatively, D is TRBD2 (6 bases). There are 15 residues in the CDR3. The germline gives CDR1 LNHNV, CDR2 YYDKDF (reference sequence). V lost 3 bases and J lost 0, with 12 bases in between. The CDR3 region has the DNA TGTGCCACCAGCAGGACAACTAGCAGCTCCTACGAGCAGTACTTC. It encodes CATSRTTSSSYEQYF.

This clone was observed a few times. The chain joins TRBV7-9 to TRBJ2-2; D remains ambiguous. Germline CDR1 and CDR2: SEHNR and FQNEAQ (reference sequence). There are 14 residues in the CDR3. With 2 bases removed from V and 3 bases from J, the gap between germline ends came to 7 bases. CDR3 nucleotides: TGTGCCAGCAGCTTACGTCAATACACCGGGGAGCTGTTTTTT. It translates to CASSLRQYTGELFF.

The J gene is TRBJ2-1, the V gene TRBV5-1; maybe TRBD2 (5 bases). Trimming left V 4 bases short and J 6 bases short, with 11 bases between. The CDR3 length is 13 residues. CDR1 and CDR2 from the germline V gene are SGHRS and YFSETQ. CDR3 coding DNA: TGCGCCAGCAGCCCCTCCGGGGTCAATGAGCAGTTCTTC. Its translation is CASSPSGVNEQFF.

The genes are TRBV27 and TRBJ2-2; D unresolved. V lost 5 bases and J 4 bases, leaving 11 bases between the germline ends. In germline, CDR1 is MNHEY, CDR2 SMNVEV (reference sequence). The CDR3 covers 14 residues. This CDR3 is CASSLKVLTGELFF. The CDR3 DNA follows: TGTGCCAGCAGTCTCAAGGTTCTCACCGGGGAGCTGTTTTTT.

The chain recombines TRBV5-1 with TRBJ2-1; D is uncertain. The germline V and J ends were trimmed by 4 bases and 7 bases, with 12 bases remaining between them. The V gene's germline CDR1 is SGHRS and CDR2 YFSETQ. The CDR3 runs 13 residues. The CDR3 region is CASSVSETNEQFF. The CDR3 coding sequence is TGCGCCAGCAGCGTATCAGAGACGAATGAGCAGTTCTTC.

The chain carries TRBV5-1 and TRBJ2-1, with D possibly TRBD2 on 6 matching bases. V lost 1 base and J lost 7, with 15 bases in between. The germline V gene encodes CDR1 SGHRS and CDR2 YFSETQ. The CDR3 loop spans 15 amino acids. CDR3 sequence (DNA): TGCGCCAGCAGCTTGTCGGTTTCGGGAGCTAATGAGCAGTTCTTC. It codes for CASSLSVSGANEQFF.

The chain employs TRBV7-2 and TRBJ1-2; D unresolved. This CDR3 region has 13 residues. The ends were cut back, 1 base at V and 4 bases at J, with 7 bases in the middle. CDR1 is SGHTA, CDR2 FQGNSA, per germline. Here the CDR3 reads CASSLGEGYGYTF. CDR3 nucleotides: TGTGCCAGCAGCTTAGGGGAGGGCTATGGCTACACCTTC.

The chain employs TRBV29-1 and TRBJ1-1; TRBD1 is a possible D gene (5 bases). This CDR3 region has 12 residues. The ends were cut back, 6 bases at V and 5 bases at J, with 13 bases in the middle. Germline CDR1 SQVTM, CDR2 ANQGSEA. Here the CDR3 reads CSVQAVGTEAFF. In nucleotides, the CDR3 is TGCAGCGTACAGGCGGTTGGAACTGAAGCTTTCTTT.

The chain has TRBV5-1 and TRBJ2-5, with 9 positions matching TRBD2. Germline trimming cut 4 bases from V and 3 bases from J; bases unmatched to any gene: 7. The germline V gene has CDR1 SGHRS and CDR2 YFSETQ. The CDR3 length is 15 residues. CDR3 protein: CASSPTGLAKETQYF. The CDR3 DNA is TGCGCCAGCAGCCCGACCGGACTAGCGAAAGAGACCCAGTACTTC.

In its sample, this clone was seen a few times. This chain joins TRBV28 and TRBJ2-5; tentative D call: TRBD1 (6 bases). The CDR3 is 14 amino acids. The germline V gene encodes CDR1 MDHEN and CDR2 SYDVKM. With 8 bases removed from V and 7 bases from J, the gap between germline ends came to 20 bases. The CDR3 loop reads CASGMTGLAGTQYF. For the CDR3, the DNA is TGTGCCAGCGGGATGACAGGTTTGGCCGGGACCCAGTACTTC. The full variable domain, its missing parts supplied by reference TRBV28 and TRBJ2-5, is DVKVTQSSRYLVKRTGEKVFLECVQDMDHENMFWYRQDPGLGLRLIYFSYDVKMKEKGDIPEGYSVSREKKERFSLILESASTNQTSMYLCASGMTGLAGTQYFGPGTRLLVL.

This chain joins TRBV9 and TRBJ1-2, with D perhaps TRBD1 (6 bases). Germline loops: CDR1 SGDLS, CDR2 YYNGEE. This CDR3 contains 15 residues. Trimming pared 2 bases from V and 1 base from J, leaving 12 bases between. As DNA, the CDR3 is TGTGCCAGCAGCGTGACGGACAGCCTTAACTATGGCTACACCTTC. Protein product: CASSVTDSLNYGYTF.

This clone was detected a few times. This rearrangement joins TRBV2 to TRBJ1-1; D uncertain. The CDR3 totals 13 residues. CDR1 SNHLY and CDR2 FYNNEI come from the germline V gene. Trimming cost V 9 bases and J 4 bases, with 15 bases left between them. In nucleotides, the CDR3 is TGTGCCAGTCACAAGAACGGAGGCACTGAAGCTTTCTTT. This translates into CASHKNGGTEAFF.

The chain links TRBV18 to TRBJ1-5; D may be TRBD1 (6 bases). The CDR3 spans 14 residues. The ends were cut back, 6 bases at V and 1 base at J, with 10 bases in the middle. Germline values: CDR1 KGHSH, CDR2 LQKENI. As DNA, the CDR3 is TGTGCCAGCTCTTCAGGGGTAAGCAATCAGCCCCAGCATTTT. Translating gives CASSSGVSNQPQHF.

The gene calls are TRBV7-2 and TRBJ1-5; D remains unclear. The length of the CDR3 is 15 residues. Trimming stripped 3 bases from V and 0 bases from J, with 9 bases between. Per germline, CDR1 SGHTA and CDR2 FQGNSA. The CDR3 loop reads CASSFRIHSNQPQHF. CDR3 in DNA: TGTGCCAGCAGCTTTAGGATACATAGCAATCAGCCCCAGCATTTT.

This CDR3 reads CASSQNPVDTQYF. The CDR3 DNA sequence: TGTGCCAGCTCACAAAACCCGGTGGATACGCAGTATTTT. This chain connects TRBV18 to TRBJ2-3, with D unresolved. This CDR3 region has 13 residues. Trimming shortened V by 4 bases and J by 6 bases, and 11 bases separated the two germline ends. Germline CDR1 KGHSH, CDR2 LQKENI.

V and J are TRBV20-1 and TRBJ1-1; no definite D call. Between the trimmed V and J ends, which lost 7 bases and 7 bases, there was a span of 10 bases. Germline CDR1 DFQATT, CDR2 SNEGSKA (reference sequence). There are 10 residues in the CDR3. The chain's CDR3 is CSVRDGEAFF. The CDR3 nucleotides read TGCAGTGTGAGGGATGGTGAAGCTTTCTTT.

This clone came up a few times. CDR3 nucleotides: TGTGCCAGCAAGAGAGGTTCCTACGAGCAGTACTTC. Translation gives CASKRGSYEQYF. The chain uses TRBV11-2 and TRBJ2-7; D gene ambiguous. The CDR3 covers 12 residues. Trimming removed 7 bases from V and 1 base from J, with 8 bases in between. Germline CDR1 and CDR2: SGHAT and FQNNGV.

The V gene is TRBV5-4, the J gene TRBJ1-1, with a tentative D call TRBD1 (6 bases). V shed 4 bases and J shed 0 bases, with 16 bases lying between them. The V gene's germline CDR1 is SGHNT and CDR2 YYREEE (reference sequence). This CDR3 is 16 amino acids long. The CDR3 coding sequence is TGTGCCAGCAGCCGAGGTGGGGGCGCGATGAACACTGAAGCTTTCTTT. This encodes CASSRGGGAMNTEAFF.

This chain uses TRBV20-1 with TRBJ2-4; D not certain. The CDR3 sequence is 10 residues long. V was pared by 7 bases and J by 4 bases, with 5 bases between. Germline CDR1 is DFQATT and CDR2 is SNEGSKA (reference sequence). CDR3 DNA sequence: TGCAGTGTTCGGAAAAACATTCAGTACTTC. Protein: CSVRKNIQYF.

This clone was seen only once. The J gene is TRBJ2-1, the V gene TRBV9, with D maybe TRBD2 (5 bases). Deletions cut 5 bases from V and 3 bases from J, with 18 bases between. Germline loops: CDR1 SGDLS, CDR2 YYNGEE. The CDR3 consists of 16 residues. CDR3 DNA sequence: TGTGCCAGCAGTTTGAAACTAGTATCCCTCTACAATGAGCAGTTCTTC. Its translation: CASSLKLVSLYNEQFF.

This chain uses TRBV29-1 with TRBJ2-3, with D unclear. The V gene's germline CDR1 is SQVTM and CDR2 ANQGSEA. This CDR3 spans 13 amino acids. V lost 7 bases and J lost 6, with 17 bases in between. Here the CDR3 reads CSGEALPEDTQYF. CDR3 DNA sequence: TGCAGCGGTGAGGCACTACCCGAGGATACGCAGTATTTT.

The chain joins TRBV4-1 to TRBJ1-2; weak D call: TRBD1 (5 bases). The CDR3 has 14 residues. The germline CDR1 and CDR2 sequences are MGHRA and YSYEKL. Trimming removed 1 base at V and 2 bases at J, with 8 bases between. The CDR3 sequence: CASSQAGINYGYTF. CDR3 DNA sequence: TGCGCCAGCAGCCAAGCAGGGATCAACTATGGCTACACCTTC.

V usage is TRBV6-5 and J usage is TRBJ1-1, with D possibly matching TRBD1 (5 bases). Deletions cut 2 bases from V and 0 bases from J, with 7 bases between. Germline V gene data show CDR1 as MNHEY and CDR2 as SVGAGI. The CDR3 consists of 14 residues. CDR3 protein: CASSYQGMNTEAFF. The CDR3 nucleotides are TGTGCCAGCAGTTACCAGGGCATGAACACTGAAGCTTTCTTT.

The chain has TRBV7-3 and TRBJ2-3, with D uncertain. V dropped 5 bases and J dropped 0 bases, with 12 bases sitting between them. The CDR3 covers 15 residues. Germline CDR1 is SGHTA and CDR2 is FQGTGA. CDR3 protein: CASSLIAGSTDTQYF. CDR3 coding DNA: TGTGCCAGCAGCCTAATAGCCGGGAGCACAGATACGCAGTATTTT. The full variable domain, completed using reference TRBV7-3 and TRBJ2-3, is GAGVSQTPSNKVTEKGKYVELRCDPISGHTALYWYRQSLGQGPEFLIYFQGTGAADDSGLPNDRFFAVRPEGSVSTLKIQRTERGDSAVYLCASSLIAGSTDTQYFGPGTRLTVL.

V gene TRBV15 combines with J gene TRBJ2-2; D remains ambiguous. The CDR3 loop spans 15 amino acids. The V and J ends lost 1 base and 1 base respectively, with 7 bases between them. Per the germline V gene, CDR1 is LNHNV and CDR2 is YYDKDF (reference sequence). The CDR3 protein is CATSRGAGNTGELFF. CDR3 nucleotide sequence: TGTGCCACCAGCAGAGGGGCAGGGAACACCGGGGAGCTGTTTTTT.

The chain employs TRBV7-6 and TRBJ2-5; D gene uncertain. Germline assignment: CDR1 SGHVS and CDR2 FNYEAQ. CDR3 length: 13 amino acids. Trimming shortened V by 1 base and J by 2 bases, and 5 bases separated the two germline ends. The CDR3 protein is CASSLGSQETQYF. In DNA form, the CDR3 reads TGTGCCAGCAGCTTAGGTTCACAAGAGACCCAGTACTTC.

This clone was detected only once. The V and J genes are TRBV9 and TRBJ2-1, with 7 bases aligning to TRBD1. The CDR3 extends over 15 amino acids. The germline V gene has CDR1 SGDLS and CDR2 YYNGEE. V was pared by 4 bases and J by 0 bases, with 4 bases of the junction left unmatched. Here the CDR3 DNA reads TGTGCCAGCAGCTTGACAGGGACCTCCTACAATGAGCAGTTCTTC. Protein sequence: CASSLTGTSYNEQFF.

This clone has more than one count but fewer than ten. V gene TRBV5-1 combines with J gene TRBJ2-3; unclear D gene. Germline-derived CDR1 and CDR2 are SGHRS and YFSETQ. The CDR3 covers 15 residues. V dropped 0 bases and J dropped 0 bases, with 8 bases sitting between them. For the CDR3, the DNA is TGCGCCAGCAGCTTGGAGGCGTCTAGCACAGATACGCAGTATTTT. This translates into CASSLEASSTDTQYF. Supplemented by reference TRBV5-1 and TRBJ2-3, the full variable domain reads KAGVTQTPRYLIKTRGQQVTLSCSPISGHRSVSWYQQTPGQGLQFLFEYFSETQRNKGNFPGRFSGRQFSNSRSEMNVSTLELGDSALYLCASSLEASSTDTQYFGPGTRLTVL.

The table lists this clone with a count of one. The chain uses TRBV5-1 and TRBJ2-6, with D possibly being TRBD1 (5 bases). The V end lost 3 bases, the J end lost 4 bases, and 17 bases lay between the germline ends. The germline V gene encodes CDR1 SGHRS and CDR2 YFSETQ. The CDR3 covers 17 residues. The CDR3 nucleotides read TGCGCCAGCAGCTCCTTGGAAGGGGTATCCGGGGCCAACGTCCTGACTTTC. Translated, it gives CASSSLEGVSGANVLTF.